This T cell receptor beta chain was identified in a study of cytomegalovirus exposure and HLA in healthy donors. On the study more broadly: Of the donors genotyped, a few hundred in all, 75% to 90% fell in the Caucasian-associated ancestry cluster.

PCR was performed using 60 Vbeta and 13 Jbeta primers. Clones were sequenced by immunoSEQ multiplex PCR, and TCRdb holds only the in-frame ones, with some missing. In the table there are some 150,000 clones, roughly 81% of which are singletons. The CDR3 is made up of 18 amino acids. The V and J ends lost 3 bases and 9 bases respectively, with 27 bases between them. Germline lookup yields CDR1 LNHDA and CDR2 SQIVND (reference sequence). Broader study findings: Analysis performed later found 16,951 TCR beta sequences associated with HLA alleles at 0.05 false discovery rate. As a later analysis showed, a missense DCLRE1C variant was linked to trimming of TCR beta V- and J-genes.

A few counts support this clone. Its specificity is unknown. The sequenced sample was PBMCs. J is TRBJ1-5 and V is TRBV19, with TRBD1 as a possible D gene (5 bases). The receptor comes from a woman between 18 and 29 years old in good health and CMV-seropositive. The CDR3 loop reads CASSIPSPRTGGTWPQHF. Here the CDR3 DNA reads TGTGCCAGTAGTATCCCATCCCCTCGGACGGGGGGTACATGGCCCCAGCATTTT.